This T cell receptor (beta chain) was sequenced during a study of shared clonotypes between healthy human individuals. Worth noting for this clone: Its specificity is not known.

Measured with immunoSEQ multiplex PCR; TCRdb has only the in-frame clones, and not every one. The data show more than 2 million clones, with 90% to 97% seen just once and approximately 0.13% held by the top ten. Overall study findings and caveats: Against clonotypes common to all four donors, non-shared ones had lower generation probabilities. Shared clonotypes: 4.5% to 6.5% naive CD4, approximately 3.4% naive CD8, 2.3% memory CD4, 0.35% to 0.5% memory CD8.

The CDR3 has 15 residues. Germline V gene data show CDR1 as WSHSY and CDR2 as SAAADI. J was trimmed by 0 bases and V by 9 bases; bases with no gene match: 8. The gene calls are TRBV10-2 and TRBJ2-3, with 8 bases identical to TRBD1. Sequencing was done on a sample of naive CD4+ T cells sorted from blood. Subset described: CD45RA+ positively selected. This TCR was sampled from a man aged 18 to 30 in good health. The CDR3 here is CASRDRQTSTDTQYF. In DNA form, the CDR3 reads TGCGCCAGTAGGGACAGGCAAACTAGCACAGATACGCAGTATTTT.